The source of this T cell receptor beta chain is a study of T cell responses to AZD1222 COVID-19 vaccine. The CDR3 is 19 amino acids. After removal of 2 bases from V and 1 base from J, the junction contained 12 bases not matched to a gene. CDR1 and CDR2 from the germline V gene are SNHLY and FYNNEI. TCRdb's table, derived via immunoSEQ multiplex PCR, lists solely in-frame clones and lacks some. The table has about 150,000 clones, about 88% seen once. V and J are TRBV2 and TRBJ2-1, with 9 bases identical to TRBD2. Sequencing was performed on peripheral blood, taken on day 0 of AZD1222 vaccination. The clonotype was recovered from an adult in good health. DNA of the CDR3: TGTGCCAGCAGTGAACCAGTTAGCGGGAGACGAGCGTCCTACAATGAGCAGTTCTTC. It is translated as CASSEPVSGRRASYNEQFF.